This T cell receptor beta chain was profiled in a study of cytomegalovirus exposure and HLA in healthy donors. With regard to this clone: What it recognizes is unknown.

V was cut by 0 bases and J by 1 base, with 10 bases left in between. This CDR3 is 15 amino acids long. Germline values: CDR1 SGDLS, CDR2 YYNGEE. Study-level points and caveats: The investigators catalogued 150 to 200 TCR beta chains as cytomegalovirus-associated.

Profiled with immunoSEQ multiplex PCR; TCRdb holds only in-frame clones, not every one. The sample has some 350,000 clones, about 90% seen once; the top ten hold 1% to 1.5%. This receptor was identified in a woman aged 25 to 39 in good health and CMV-seropositive. Sequencing used PBMCs. V and J are TRBV9 and TRBJ2-5; TRBD1 might be the D (5 bases). The CDR3 loop reads CASSVGRGRQETQYF. CDR3 bases: TGTGCCAGCAGCGTAGGTAGGGGTCGCCAAGAGACCCAGTACTTC.